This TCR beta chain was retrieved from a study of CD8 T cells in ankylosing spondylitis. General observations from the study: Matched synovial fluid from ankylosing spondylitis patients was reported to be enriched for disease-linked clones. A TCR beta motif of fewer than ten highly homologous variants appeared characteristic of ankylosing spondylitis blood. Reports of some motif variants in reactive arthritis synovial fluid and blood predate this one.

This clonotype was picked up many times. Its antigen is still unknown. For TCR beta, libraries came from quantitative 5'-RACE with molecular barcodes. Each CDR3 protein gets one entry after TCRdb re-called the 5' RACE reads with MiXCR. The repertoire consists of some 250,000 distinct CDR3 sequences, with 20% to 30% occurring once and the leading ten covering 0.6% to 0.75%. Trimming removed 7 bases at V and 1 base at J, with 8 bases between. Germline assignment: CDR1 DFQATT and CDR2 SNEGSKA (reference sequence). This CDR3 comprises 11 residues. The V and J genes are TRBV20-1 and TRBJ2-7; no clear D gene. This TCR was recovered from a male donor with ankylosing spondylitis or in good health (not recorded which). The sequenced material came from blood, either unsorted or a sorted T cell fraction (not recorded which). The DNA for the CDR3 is TGCAGTGTAAGGCGGTCCTACGAGCAGTACTTC. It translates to CSVRRSYEQYF.